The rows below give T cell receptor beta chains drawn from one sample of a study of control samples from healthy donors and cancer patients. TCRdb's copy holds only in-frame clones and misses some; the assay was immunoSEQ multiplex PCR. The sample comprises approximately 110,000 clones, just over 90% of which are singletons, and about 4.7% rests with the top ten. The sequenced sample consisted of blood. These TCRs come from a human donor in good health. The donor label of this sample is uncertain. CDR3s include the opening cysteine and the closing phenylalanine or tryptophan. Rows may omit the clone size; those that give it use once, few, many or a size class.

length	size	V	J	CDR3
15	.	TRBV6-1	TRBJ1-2	CASSEVTGFSGGYTF
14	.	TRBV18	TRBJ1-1	CASLLDRENTEAFF
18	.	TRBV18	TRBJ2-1	CASSPPNPGQSRNNEQFF
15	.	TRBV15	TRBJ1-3	CATSREPSSGNTIYF
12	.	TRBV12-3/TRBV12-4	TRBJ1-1	CASSPQYTEAFF
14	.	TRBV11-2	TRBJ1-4	CASRPTFQGGKLFF
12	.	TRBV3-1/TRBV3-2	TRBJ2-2	CASQDITGELFF
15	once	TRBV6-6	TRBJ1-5	CASRGPVRADQPQHF
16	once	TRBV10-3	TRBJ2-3	CAISDFGQGLTDTQYF
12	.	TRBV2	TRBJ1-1	CASKRSGTEAFF
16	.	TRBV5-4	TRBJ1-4	CASSTSTGWTNEKLFF
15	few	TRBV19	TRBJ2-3	CASTPGQGARDTQYF
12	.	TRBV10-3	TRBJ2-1	CAISGGGNEQFF
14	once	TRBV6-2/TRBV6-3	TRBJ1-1	CASSFDRDGAEAFF
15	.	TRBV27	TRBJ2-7	CASSFITGSPYEQYF
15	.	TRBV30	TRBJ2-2	CALESSSGFTGELFF
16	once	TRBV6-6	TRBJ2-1	CASSYATGAYPNEQFF
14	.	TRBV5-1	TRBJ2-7	CATSLGDTFYEQYF
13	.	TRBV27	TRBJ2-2	CASSFMDTGELFF
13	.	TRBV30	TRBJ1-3	CALQQGGGNTIYF
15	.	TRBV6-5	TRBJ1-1	CASSFQTVMNTEAFF
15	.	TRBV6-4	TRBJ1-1	CASSDSPEPGAEAFF
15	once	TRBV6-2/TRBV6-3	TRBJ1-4	CASSHRDPTNEKLFF
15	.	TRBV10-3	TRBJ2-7	CAISEAGSGTYEQYF
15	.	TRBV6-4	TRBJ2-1	CASSDRAGGRDEQFF
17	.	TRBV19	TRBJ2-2	CASSIVLAGTYTGELFF
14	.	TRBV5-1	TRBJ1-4	CASSLGQGVEKLFF
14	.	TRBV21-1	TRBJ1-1	CASSDRTANTEAFF
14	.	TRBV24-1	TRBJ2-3	CATSFGAGTDTQYF
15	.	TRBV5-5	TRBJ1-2	CASSLGDQGRPGYTF
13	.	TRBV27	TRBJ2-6	CASSLAGANVLTF
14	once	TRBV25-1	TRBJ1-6	CASSLGQGNSPLHF
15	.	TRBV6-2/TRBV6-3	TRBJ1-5	CASSYRRGTNQPQHF
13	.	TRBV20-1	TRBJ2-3	CSASAQLTDTQYF
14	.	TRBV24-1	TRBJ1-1	CATSDATGNTEAFF
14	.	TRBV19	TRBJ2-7	CASSTGTGGYEQYF
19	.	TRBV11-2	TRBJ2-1	CASSPRSAFQVHSYNEQFF
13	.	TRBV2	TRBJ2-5	CASSTPEVETQYF
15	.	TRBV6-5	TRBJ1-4	CASSYAINGDEKLFF
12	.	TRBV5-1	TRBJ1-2	CASSEQGYGYTF
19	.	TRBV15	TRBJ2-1	CATSSESGTSGGALNEQFF